The 10 T cell receptor beta chains below all came from one sample that was sequenced in a study of OX40 agonist ivuxolimab in advanced cancers. The method was immunoSEQ multiplex PCR; TCRdb's version includes in-frame clones alone and lacks a portion of them. The table includes under 80,000 clones, approximately 86% detected once. The sample was CD4+ or CD8+ T cells sorted from blood, taken in a trial of the OX40 agonist ivuxolimab. Every receptor here comes from an adult with an advanced solid tumor such as melanoma, head and neck, liver or kidney cancer.

Concerning this clone: The same CDR3 arises from other DNA sequences in this sample as well. This sequence joins TRBV7-2 and TRBJ2-5; D ambiguous. Germline V gene sequence: CDR1 SGHTA, CDR2 FQGNSA. CDR3 size: 14 residues. Trimming removed 1 base from V and 1 base from J, with 7 bases in between. In DNA, the CDR3 is TGTGCCAGCAGCTTAGGGCTAACCCAAGAGACCCAGTACTTC. Translation: CASSLGLTQETQYF.

The V call is TRBV11-2, the J call TRBJ2-7; weak D call: TRBD2 (6 bases). The V and J ends lost 5 bases and 1 base respectively, with 12 bases between them. The CDR3 is 14 amino acids. Germline V lookup: CDR1 SGHAT, CDR2 FQNNGV. The CDR3 DNA sequence: TGTGCCAGCAGCCTAACGCGGGGTTCCTACGAGCAGTACTTC. Translated, it gives CASSLTRGSYEQYF.

The chain links TRBV6-6 to TRBJ1-5; D uncertain. CDR3 size: 14 residues. The V end was cut by 2 bases, the J end by 0 bases, with 5 bases between. CDR1 is MNHNY and CDR2 is SVGAGI in the germline V gene (reference sequence). The CDR3 DNA sequence: TGTGCCAGCAGTTACGTGGATAGCAATCAGCCCCAGCATTTT. Its protein is CASSYVDSNQPQHF.

The genes are TRBV30 and TRBJ1-1, with 7 bases aligning to TRBD1. With V trimmed by 8 bases and J by 1 base, 7 bases remained unmatched. The CDR3 runs to 13 residues. The V gene's germline CDR1 is GTSNPN and CDR2 SVGIG (reference sequence). The CDR3 here is CASNRGGNTEAFF. Written as DNA, the CDR3 is TGTGCCAGCAACAGGGGAGGGAACACTGAAGCTTTCTTT.

The chain carries TRBV9 and TRBJ1-3; D perhaps matches TRBD1 (5 bases). CDR1 and CDR2 (germline): SGDLS, YYNGEE. The ends were cut back, 4 bases at V and 0 bases at J, with 14 bases in the middle. This CDR3 contains 16 residues. CDR3 DNA: TGTGCCAGCAGCCCGATCGACAGTCTCTCTGGAAACACCATATATTTT. Its protein is CASSPIDSLSGNTIYF. Complete variable domain (other parts from reference TRBV9 and TRBJ1-3): DSGVTQTPKHLITATGQRVTLRCSPRSGDLSVYWYQQSLDQGLQFLIQYYNGEERAKGNILERFSAQQFPDLHSELNLSSLELGDSALYFCASSPIDSLSGNTIYFGEGSWLTVV.

The chain couples TRBV19 to TRBJ1-2; unclear D gene. Germline CDR1 is LNHDA and CDR2 is SQIVND (reference sequence). The CDR3 is 15 amino acids. The V gene lost 7 bases and the J gene lost 6 bases, with 21 bases spanning the gap. CDR3 bases: TGTGCCAGTACCGCCCAGTTAAGAAATTCGAATGGCTACACCTTC. Its translation: CASTAQLRNSNGYTF.

This clone has only one observation. V gene TRBV6-1 combines with J gene TRBJ1-1; D uncertain. CDR1 and CDR2 from the germline V gene are MNHNS and SASEGT. Deletions cut 10 bases from V and 7 bases from J, with 22 bases between. This CDR3 has 14 residues. CDR3 DNA sequence: TGTGCCACCTCGGATTGGCTTGACCGACATGAAGCTTTCTTT. This gives the protein CATSDWLDRHEAFF.

Comment on this clone: The sample carries other DNA sequences with the same CDR3. V and J are TRBV5-1 and TRBJ2-1; TRBD1 matches 8 bases. The CDR3 is 15 amino acids. Germline assignment: CDR1 SGHRS and CDR2 YFSETQ. Trimming removed 0 bases from V and 4 bases from J; junction bases left unmatched: 3. The CDR3 sequence: CASSLEGQGYNEQFF. For the CDR3, the DNA is TGCGCCAGCAGCTTGGAAGGACAGGGTTACAATGAGCAGTTCTTC.

The chain couples TRBV5-1 to TRBJ1-1, with 7 bases aligning to TRBD1. This CDR3 region has 12 residues. With V trimmed by 4 bases and J by 3 bases, 0 bases remained unmatched. Germline lookup yields CDR1 SGHRS and CDR2 YFSETQ. CDR3 sequence: CASSQGDTEAFF. The CDR3 nucleotides read TGCGCCAGCAGCCAGGGGGACACTGAAGCTTTCTTT.

The chain links TRBV10-1 to TRBJ2-2; tentative D call: TRBD1 (5 bases). The germline CDR1 and CDR2 sequences are WNHNN and SYGVQD (reference sequence). The CDR3 covers 15 residues. V was shortened by 3 bases and J by 4 bases, with 12 bases between the two germline ends. CDR3 amino acids: CASSESGPSTGELFF. CDR3 coding DNA: TGCGCCAGCAGTGAATCAGGGCCGAGCACCGGGGAGCTGTTTTTT.